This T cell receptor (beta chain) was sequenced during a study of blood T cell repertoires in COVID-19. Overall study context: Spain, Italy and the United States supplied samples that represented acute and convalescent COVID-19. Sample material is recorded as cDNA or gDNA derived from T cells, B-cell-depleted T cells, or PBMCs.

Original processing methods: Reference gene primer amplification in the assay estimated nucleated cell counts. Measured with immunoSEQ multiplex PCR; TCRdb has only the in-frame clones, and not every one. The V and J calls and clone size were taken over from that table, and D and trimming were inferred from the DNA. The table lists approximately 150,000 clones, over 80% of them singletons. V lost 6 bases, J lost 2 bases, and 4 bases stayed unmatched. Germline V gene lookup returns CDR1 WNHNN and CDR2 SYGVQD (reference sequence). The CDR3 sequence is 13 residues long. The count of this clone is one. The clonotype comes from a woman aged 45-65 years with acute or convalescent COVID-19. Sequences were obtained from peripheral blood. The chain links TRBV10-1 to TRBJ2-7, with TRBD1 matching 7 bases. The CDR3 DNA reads TGCGCCAGCAGCTCCGGGACAGCCTACGAGCAGTACTTC. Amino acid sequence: CASSSGTAYEQYF.